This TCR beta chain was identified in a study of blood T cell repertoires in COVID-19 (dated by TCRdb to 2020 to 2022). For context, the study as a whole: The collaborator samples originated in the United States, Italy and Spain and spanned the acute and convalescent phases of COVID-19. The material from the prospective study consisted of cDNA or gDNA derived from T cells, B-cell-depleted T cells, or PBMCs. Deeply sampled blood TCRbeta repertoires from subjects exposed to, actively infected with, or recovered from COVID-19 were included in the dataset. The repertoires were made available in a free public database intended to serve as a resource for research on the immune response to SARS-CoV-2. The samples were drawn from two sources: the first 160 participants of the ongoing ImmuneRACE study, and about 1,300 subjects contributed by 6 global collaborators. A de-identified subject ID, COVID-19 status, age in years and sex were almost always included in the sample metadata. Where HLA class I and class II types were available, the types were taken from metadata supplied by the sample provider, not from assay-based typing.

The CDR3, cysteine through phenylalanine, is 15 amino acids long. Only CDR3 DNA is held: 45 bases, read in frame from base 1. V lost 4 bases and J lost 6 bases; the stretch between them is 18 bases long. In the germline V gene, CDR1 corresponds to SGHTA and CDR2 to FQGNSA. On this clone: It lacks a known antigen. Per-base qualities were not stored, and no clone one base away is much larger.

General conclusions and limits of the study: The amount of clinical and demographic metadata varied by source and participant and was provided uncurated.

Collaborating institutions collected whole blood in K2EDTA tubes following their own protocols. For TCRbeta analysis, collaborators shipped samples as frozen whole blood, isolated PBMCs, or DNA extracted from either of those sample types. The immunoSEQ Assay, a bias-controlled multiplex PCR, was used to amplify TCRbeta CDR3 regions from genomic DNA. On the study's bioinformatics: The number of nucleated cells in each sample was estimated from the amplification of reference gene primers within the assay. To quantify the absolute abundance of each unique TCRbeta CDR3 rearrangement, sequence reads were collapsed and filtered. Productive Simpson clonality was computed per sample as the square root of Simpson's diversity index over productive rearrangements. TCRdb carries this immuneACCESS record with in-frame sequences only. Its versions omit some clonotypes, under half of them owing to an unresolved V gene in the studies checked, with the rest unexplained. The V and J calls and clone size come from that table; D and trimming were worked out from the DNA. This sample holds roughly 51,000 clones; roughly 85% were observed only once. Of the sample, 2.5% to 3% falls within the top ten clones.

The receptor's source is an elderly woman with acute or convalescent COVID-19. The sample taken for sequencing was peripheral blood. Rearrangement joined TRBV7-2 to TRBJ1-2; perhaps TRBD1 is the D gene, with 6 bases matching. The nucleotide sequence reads TGTGCCAGCAGCTATGGGGACACAACAACGGATGGCTACACCTTC. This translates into CASSYGDTTTDGYTF.